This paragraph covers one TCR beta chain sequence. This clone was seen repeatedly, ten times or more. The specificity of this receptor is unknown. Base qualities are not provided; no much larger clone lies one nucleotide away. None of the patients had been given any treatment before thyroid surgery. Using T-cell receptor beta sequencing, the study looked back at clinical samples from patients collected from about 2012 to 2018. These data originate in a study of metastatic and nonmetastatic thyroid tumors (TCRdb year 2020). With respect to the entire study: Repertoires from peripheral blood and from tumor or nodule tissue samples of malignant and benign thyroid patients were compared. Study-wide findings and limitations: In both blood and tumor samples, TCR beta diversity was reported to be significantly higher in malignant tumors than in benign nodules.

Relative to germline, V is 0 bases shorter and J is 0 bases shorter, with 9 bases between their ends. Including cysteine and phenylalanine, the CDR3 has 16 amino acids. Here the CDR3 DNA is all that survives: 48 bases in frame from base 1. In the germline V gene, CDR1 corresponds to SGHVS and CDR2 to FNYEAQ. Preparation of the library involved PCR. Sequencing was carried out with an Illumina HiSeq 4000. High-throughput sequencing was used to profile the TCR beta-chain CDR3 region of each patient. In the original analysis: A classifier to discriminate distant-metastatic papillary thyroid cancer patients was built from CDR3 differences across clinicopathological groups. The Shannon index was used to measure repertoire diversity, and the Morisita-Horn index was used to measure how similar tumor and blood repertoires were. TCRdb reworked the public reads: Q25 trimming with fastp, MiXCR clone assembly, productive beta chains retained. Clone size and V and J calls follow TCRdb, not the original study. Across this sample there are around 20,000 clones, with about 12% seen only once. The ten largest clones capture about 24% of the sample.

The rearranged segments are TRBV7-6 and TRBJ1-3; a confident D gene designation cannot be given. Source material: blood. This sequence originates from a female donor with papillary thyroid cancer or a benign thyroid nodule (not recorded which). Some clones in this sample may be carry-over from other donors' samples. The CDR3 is CASSLAVPSSGNTIYF. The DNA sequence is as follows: TGTGCCAGCAGCTTAGCGGTCCCGAGCTCTGGAAACACCATATATTTT. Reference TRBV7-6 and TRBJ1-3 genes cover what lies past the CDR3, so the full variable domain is GAGVSQSPRYKVTKRGQDVALRCDPISGHVSLYWYRQALGQGPEFLTYFNYEAQQDKSGLPNDRFSAERPEGSISTLTIQRTEQRDSAMYRCASSLAVPSSGNTIYFGEGSWLTVV.